Shown below are 20 T cell receptor beta chains from a single sample sequenced in a study of cytomegalovirus exposure and HLA in healthy donors. Researchers ran the PCR with 60 Vbeta and 13 Jbeta primers. TCRdb's copy holds only in-frame clones and misses some; the assay was immunoSEQ multiplex PCR. This table has 120,000 or so clones, more than 75% appearing once. The sample consisted of PBMCs. These receptor sequences come from a man aged 25-45 years in good health and CMV-seropositive.

The CDR3 sequence is CASSESLYNEQFF. The CDR3 nucleotides read TGCGCCAGCAGTGAGAGTCTATACAATGAGCAGTTCTTC. V usage is TRBV10-1 and J usage is TRBJ2-1; no firm D call. The germline CDR1 and CDR2 sequences are WNHNN and SYGVQD (reference sequence). The CDR3 contains 13 residues. V gave up 2 bases and J gave up 4 bases, with 6 bases separating them.

The chain links TRBV27 to TRBJ1-3, with 7 nucleotides matching TRBD1. The CDR3 is 15 amino acids. V lost 2 bases, J lost 2 bases, and 3 bases stayed unmatched. Germline V gene data show CDR1 as MNHEY and CDR2 as SMNVEV (reference sequence). CDR3 in amino acids: CASSLEGATGNTIYF. The CDR3 DNA is TGTGCCAGCAGTTTAGAGGGGGCGACTGGAAACACCATATATTTT.

This clone was detected a few times. The V and J genes are TRBV7-8 and TRBJ1-1; 7 nucleotides agree with TRBD1. Germline V gene data show CDR1 as SGHVS and CDR2 as FQNEAQ. Trimming cost V 5 bases and J 3 bases; bases outside gene matches: 12. CDR3 size: 16 residues. CDR3 protein: CASSLDRVGGDTEAFF. Here the CDR3 DNA reads TGTGCCAGCAGCCTCGACAGGGTTGGGGGAGACACTGAAGCTTTCTTT.

This clone occurred once. V usage is TRBV7-9 and J usage is TRBJ2-3, with 16 bases lining up with TRBD2. CDR1 SEHNR and CDR2 FQNEAQ come from the germline V gene (reference sequence). Trimming at V came to 6 bases and at J to 2 bases, leaving 5 bases not matched to a gene. The CDR3 consists of 17 residues. CDR3: CASRPGLAGGHTDTQYF. The CDR3, as DNA: TGTGCCAGCAGACCGGGACTAGCGGGAGGGCACACAGATACGCAGTATTTT.

The chain employs TRBV25-1 and TRBJ1-2; tentatively, D is TRBD1 (6 bases). Germline V lookup: CDR1 MGHDK, CDR2 SYGVNS. V lost 0 bases and J 5 bases, leaving 16 bases between the germline ends. The CDR3 spans 16 residues. The chain's CDR3 is CASSEYRAQGLYGYTF. Written as DNA, the CDR3 is TGTGCCAGCAGTGAATATCGGGCCCAGGGGCTTTATGGCTACACCTTC.

The chain combines TRBV27 with TRBJ2-2, with D hard to call. This CDR3 region has 12 residues. V lost 5 bases and J 6 bases, leaving 7 bases between the germline ends. The germline V gene has CDR1 MNHEY and CDR2 SMNVEV (reference sequence). The CDR3 region has the DNA TGTGCCAGCAGTCCCCCTTCCGGGGAGCTGTTTTTT. Its translation: CASSPPSGELFF.

The CDR3 region is CASSPPGLAGNTIYF. The CDR3 DNA reads as TGTGCCAGCAGCCCTCCCGGACTGGCTGGAAACACCATATATTTT. The chain employs TRBV9 and TRBJ1-3; D is uncertain. V dropped 4 bases and J dropped 2 bases, with 13 bases sitting between them. In germline, CDR1 is SGDLS, CDR2 YYNGEE. This CDR3 spans 15 amino acids.

In this sample, this clone turned up a few times. The V call is TRBV28, the J call TRBJ2-7, with 7 bases matching TRBD1. In germline, CDR1 is MDHEN, CDR2 SYDVKM. The CDR3 runs to 14 residues. The V gene end was trimmed by 6 bases and the J gene end by 4 bases; junction bases not matched to a gene: 9. DNA of the CDR3: TGTGCCAGCAGGACCGGGACAGATCTTTACGAGCAGTACTTC. Its translation: CASRTGTDLYEQYF.

The chain couples TRBV9 to TRBJ1-3, with 9 bases lining up with TRBD1. The length of the CDR3 is 19 residues. V lost 3 bases to trimming and J lost 0 bases; unmatched junction nucleotides: 13. Germline V CDR1 and CDR2: SGDLS, YYNGEE. The CDR3 DNA is TGTGCCAGCAGCGCCGCCCGTGGGACAGGGCAACTCTCTGGAAACACCATATATTTT. Residues: CASSAARGTGQLSGNTIYF.

Only a few counts were recorded for this clone. The chain couples TRBV5-4 to TRBJ2-1; D remains ambiguous. CDR3 length: 12 residues. The germline CDR1 and CDR2 sequences are SGHNT and YYREEE (reference sequence). Trimming pared 1 base from V and 9 bases from J, leaving 8 bases between. The CDR3 protein is CASSLIVSEQFF. The CDR3 DNA is TGTGCCAGCAGCTTGATAGTAAGTGAGCAGTTCTTC.

The chain joins TRBV7-8 to TRBJ1-2; 8 nucleotides line up with TRBD1. V was clipped by 6 bases and J by 7 bases; unmatched bases: 13. The CDR3 runs to 15 residues. Germline loops: CDR1 SGHVS, CDR2 FQNEAQ. DNA of the CDR3: TGTGCCAGCAGGGGAACCTTGACAGGGGTGGGTGGCTACACCTTC. Residues: CASRGTLTGVGGYTF.

The rearrangement links TRBV6-1 to TRBJ1-5, with D perhaps matching TRBD1 (6 bases). With 5 bases removed from V and 4 bases from J, the gap between germline ends came to 15 bases. The CDR3 is made up of 15 amino acids. Germline loops: CDR1 MNHNS, CDR2 SASEGT. Here the CDR3 DNA reads TGTGCCAGCAGTAGCCAACTGACAGGAAATCAGCCCCAGCATTTT. It codes for CASSSQLTGNQPQHF.

This clone has only a few counts. The genes are TRBV6-5 and TRBJ2-7, with D hard to call. V shed 6 bases and J shed 0 bases, with 12 bases lying between them. The germline CDR1 and CDR2 sequences are MNHEY and SVGAGI. The CDR3 length is 14 residues. The CDR3, as DNA: TGTGCCAGCAGCACCGGTTTAAGCTCCTACGAGCAGTACTTC. Translated, it gives CASSTGLSSYEQYF.

Only a few counts were recorded for this clone. V gene TRBV6-4 combines with J gene TRBJ2-7; TRBD1 matches 8 bases. Trimming at V came to 8 bases and at J to 3 bases, leaving 9 bases not matched to a gene. Per germline, CDR1 MRHNA and CDR2 SNTAGT. The CDR3 has 14 amino acids. CDR3 DNA: TGTGCCAGCCCCCCCCGGACAGGGTACTACGAGCAGTACTTC. Its protein product is CASPPRTGYYEQYF.

V is TRBV27 and J is TRBJ2-7; D is perhaps TRBD2 (5 bases). Trimming removed 5 bases from V and 5 bases from J, with 19 bases in between. The CDR3 extends over 15 amino acids. Germline lookup yields CDR1 MNHEY and CDR2 SMNVEV (reference sequence). CDR3 sequence: CASSRLMWFDHEQYF. As DNA, the CDR3 is TGTGCCAGCAGTAGACTAATGTGGTTCGACCACGAGCAGTACTTC.

The rearrangement uses TRBV4-3 and TRBJ1-2; 11 bases are shared with TRBD1. The CDR3 contains 16 residues. The junction had 5 bases not matched to a gene; V was cut back by 1 base and J by 4 bases. The V gene's germline CDR1 is LGHNA and CDR2 YSLEER. CDR3 sequence: CASSQAGQGAIYGYTF. CDR3 bases: TGCGCCAGCAGCCAAGCTGGACAGGGGGCGATCTATGGCTACACCTTC.

This clone was seen a handful of times. V usage is TRBV18 and J usage is TRBJ2-2; D might be TRBD2 (6 bases). The germline CDR1 and CDR2 sequences are KGHSH and LQKENI. The CDR3 length is 14 residues. V was clipped by 9 bases and J by 5 bases, with 16 bases between them. The CDR3 here is CASGGAGVTGELFF. DNA of the CDR3: TGTGCCAGTGGAGGGGCTGGAGTTACCGGGGAGCTGTTTTTT.

V usage is TRBV29-1 and J usage is TRBJ1-2; 11 bases line up with TRBD1. CDR3 size: 12 residues. Losses at the gene ends were 4 bases for V and 8 bases for J; bases not matched to a gene: 3. Germline loops: CDR1 SQVTM, CDR2 ANQGSEA. CDR3: CSVGTGGRGYTF. CDR3 in DNA: TGCAGCGTTGGGACAGGGGGCCGGGGCTACACCTTC. Complete variable domain (other parts from reference TRBV29-1 and TRBJ1-2): SAVISQKPSRDICQRGTSLTIQCQVDSQVTMMFWYRQQPGQSLTLIATANQGSEATYESGFVIDKFPISRPNLTFSTLTVSNMSPEDSSIYLCSVGTGGRGYTFGSGTRLTVV.

V usage is TRBV7-2 and J usage is TRBJ2-1; possibly TRBD1 for D (6 bases). Trimming removed 2 bases from V and 6 bases from J, with 14 bases in between. The CDR3 covers 15 residues. The germline gives CDR1 SGHTA, CDR2 FQGNSA. The CDR3 sequence: CASSLQGHRPNEQFF. The CDR3 region has the DNA TGTGCCAGCAGCTTACAGGGACACCGCCCCAATGAGCAGTTCTTC.

This sequence joins TRBV19 and TRBJ1-2, with 7 nucleotides matching TRBD1. CDR3 length equals 15 residues. The germline CDR1 and CDR2 sequences are LNHDA and SQIVND (reference sequence). After removal of 6 bases from V and 6 bases from J, the junction contained 13 bases not matched to a gene. CDR3: CASSRRDRFYHGYTF. DNA of the CDR3: TGTGCCAGTAGCCGGAGGGACAGATTTTATCATGGCTACACCTTC.